The sequence of this TCR beta chain was determined in a study of siplizumab effects on memory and regulatory T cells. As to this clone: As yet, its antigen is unknown.

The V segment lost 3 bases and the J segment 6 bases; nucleotides outside the gene matches: 11. There are 15 residues in the CDR3. Germline V gene lookup returns CDR1 SGHRS and CDR2 YFSETQ. The repertoire was sequenced with immunoSEQ multiplex PCR; TCRdb's copy has only in-frame clones and lacks some. This table holds 94,000 or so clones, around 97% found once. Findings and caveats of the study: Siplizumab conditions gave an average of around 70% Treg-derived mappable alloreactive CD4+ clones, versus about 30% for controls. Most alloreactive clones went unmapped to unstimulated subsets; only a minor fraction mapped.

Input material: naive CD4+ T cells sorted from blood. This sequence originates from a human donor in good health. The chain employs TRBV5-1 and TRBJ2-7, with TRBD1 identical over 8 bases. The CDR3 is CASSWGRQGIGEQYF. The DNA for the CDR3 is TGCGCCAGCAGCTGGGGAAGACAGGGGATTGGCGAGCAGTACTTC.